This T cell receptor (beta chain) was identified in a study of shared clonotypes between healthy human individuals. Study results and caveats: A handful of donors shared approximately 5% of their naive CD4 clonotypes. In the sorted subsets, rarefaction showed sequencing was incomplete despite large depth.

Trimming left V 3 bases short and J 9 bases short, with 8 bases between. This CDR3 region has 12 residues. Germline values: CDR1 WNHNN, CDR2 SYGVQD (reference sequence). The authors split each subset's genomic DNA evenly across several immunoSEQ plates. Data came from immunoSEQ multiplex PCR; TCRdb stores just in-frame clones and leaves some out. The top ten hold roughly 0.4% of the sample, which has over 1.5 million clones, about 98% seen once. This clone has a single count. Its target is not known. The J gene is TRBJ1-4, the V gene TRBV10-1, with D hard to call. This sequence originates from a man aged 30 to 45 in good health. Sequenced sample: naive CD4+ T cells sorted from blood. Subset noted: CD45RA+ positively selected. The CDR3 protein is CASSDSGQKLFF. CDR3 coding DNA: TGCGCCAGCAGTGACTCTGGGCAAAAACTGTTTTTT.